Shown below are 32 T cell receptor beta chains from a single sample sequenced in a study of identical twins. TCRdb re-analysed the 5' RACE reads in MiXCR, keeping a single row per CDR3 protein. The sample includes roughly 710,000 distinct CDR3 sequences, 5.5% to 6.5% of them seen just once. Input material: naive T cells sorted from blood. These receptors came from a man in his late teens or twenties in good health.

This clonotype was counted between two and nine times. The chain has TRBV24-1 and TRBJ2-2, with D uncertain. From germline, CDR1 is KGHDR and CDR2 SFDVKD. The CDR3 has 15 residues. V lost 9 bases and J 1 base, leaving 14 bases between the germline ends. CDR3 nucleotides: TGTGCCACCGGTGTGATGGGTTTGAACACCGGGGAGCTGTTTTTT. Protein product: CATGVMGLNTGELFF.

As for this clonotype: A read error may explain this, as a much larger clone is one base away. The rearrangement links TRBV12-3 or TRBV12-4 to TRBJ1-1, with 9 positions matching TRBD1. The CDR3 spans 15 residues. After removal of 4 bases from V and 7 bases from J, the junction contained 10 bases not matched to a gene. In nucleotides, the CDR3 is TGTGCCAGCAGTTCAGCCGGACAGGGGAGAGGTGAAGCTTTCTTT. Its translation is CASSSAGQGRGEAFF.

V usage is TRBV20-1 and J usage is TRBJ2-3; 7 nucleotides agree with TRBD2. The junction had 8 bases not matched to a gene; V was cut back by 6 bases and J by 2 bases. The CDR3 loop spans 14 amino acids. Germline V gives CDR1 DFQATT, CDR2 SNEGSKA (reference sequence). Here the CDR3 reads CSAAGLLYTDTQYF. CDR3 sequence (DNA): TGCAGTGCAGCGGGACTCCTATACACAGATACGCAGTATTTT.

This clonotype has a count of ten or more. CDR3 in amino acids: CASSASSGIGEKLFF. CDR3 sequence (DNA): TGTGCCAGCAGTGCATCGTCTGGGATCGGGGAAAAACTGTTTTTT. The chain recombines TRBV6-1 with TRBJ1-4; unclear D gene. Germline values: CDR1 MNHNS, CDR2 SASEGT. Deletions cut 4 bases from V and 8 bases from J, with 17 bases between. The CDR3 is made up of 15 amino acids.

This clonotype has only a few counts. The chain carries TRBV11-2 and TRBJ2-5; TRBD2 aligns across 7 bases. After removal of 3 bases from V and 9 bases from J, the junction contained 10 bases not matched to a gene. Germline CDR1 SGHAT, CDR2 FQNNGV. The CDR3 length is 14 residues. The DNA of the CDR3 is TGTGCCAGCAGCTTGGGAGCGGCGGGAGTTGCCCAGTACTTC. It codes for CASSLGAAGVAQYF.

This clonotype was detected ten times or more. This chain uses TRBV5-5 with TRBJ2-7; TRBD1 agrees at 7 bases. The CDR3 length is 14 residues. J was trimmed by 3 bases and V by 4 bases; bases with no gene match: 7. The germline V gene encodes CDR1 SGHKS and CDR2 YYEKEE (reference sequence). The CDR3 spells CASSGRQGDYEQYV. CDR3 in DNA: TGTGCCAGCAGCGGACGACAGGGAGACTACGAGCAGTACGTC.

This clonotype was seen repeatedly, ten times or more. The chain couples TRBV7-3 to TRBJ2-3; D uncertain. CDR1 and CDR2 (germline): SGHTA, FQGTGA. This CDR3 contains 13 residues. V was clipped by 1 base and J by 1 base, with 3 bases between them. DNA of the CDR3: TGTGCCAGCAGCTTAATGGGCACAGATACGCAGTATTTT. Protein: CASSLMGTDTQYF.

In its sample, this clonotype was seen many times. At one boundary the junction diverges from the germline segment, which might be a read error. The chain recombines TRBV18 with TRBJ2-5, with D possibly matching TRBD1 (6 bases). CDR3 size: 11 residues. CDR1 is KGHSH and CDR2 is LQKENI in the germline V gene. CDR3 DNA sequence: TGCGCCAGCAGTGGGGGCGAGACCCAGTACTTC. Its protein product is CASSGGETQYF.

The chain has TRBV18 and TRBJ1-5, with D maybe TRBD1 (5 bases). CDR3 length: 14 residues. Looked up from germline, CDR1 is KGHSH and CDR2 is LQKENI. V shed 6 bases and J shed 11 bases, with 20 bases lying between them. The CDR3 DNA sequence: TGTGCCAGCTCGGAGGGACCGGGTTCTTTGGCCCAGCATTTT. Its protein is CASSEGPGSLAQHF.

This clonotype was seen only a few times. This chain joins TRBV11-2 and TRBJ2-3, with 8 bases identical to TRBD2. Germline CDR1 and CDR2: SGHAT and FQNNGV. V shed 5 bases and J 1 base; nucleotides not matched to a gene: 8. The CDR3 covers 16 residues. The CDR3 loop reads CASSPRLAQGTDTQYF. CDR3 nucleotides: TGTGCCAGCAGCCCCAGACTAGCGCAAGGCACAGATACGCAGTATTTT.

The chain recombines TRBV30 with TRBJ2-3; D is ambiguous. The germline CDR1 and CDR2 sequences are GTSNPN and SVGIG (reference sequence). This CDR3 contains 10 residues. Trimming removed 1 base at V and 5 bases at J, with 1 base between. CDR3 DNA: TGTGCCTGGAGTGGAGATACGCAGTATTTT. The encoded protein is CAWSGDTQYF.

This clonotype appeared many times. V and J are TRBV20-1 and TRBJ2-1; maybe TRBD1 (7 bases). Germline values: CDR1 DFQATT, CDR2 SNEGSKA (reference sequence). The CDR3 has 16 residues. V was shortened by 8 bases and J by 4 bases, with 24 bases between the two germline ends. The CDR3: CSPKNRGGGIYNEQFF. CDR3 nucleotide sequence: TGCAGTCCCAAAAACCGAGGGGGCGGGATTTACAATGAGCAGTTCTTC.

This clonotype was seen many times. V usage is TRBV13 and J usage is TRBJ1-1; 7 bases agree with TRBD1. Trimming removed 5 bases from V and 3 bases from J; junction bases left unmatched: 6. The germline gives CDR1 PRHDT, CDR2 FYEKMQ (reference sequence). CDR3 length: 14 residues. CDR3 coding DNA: TGTGCCAGCAGCCGCCTAGGGACAGACACTGAAGCTTTCTTT. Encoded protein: CASSRLGTDTEAFF.

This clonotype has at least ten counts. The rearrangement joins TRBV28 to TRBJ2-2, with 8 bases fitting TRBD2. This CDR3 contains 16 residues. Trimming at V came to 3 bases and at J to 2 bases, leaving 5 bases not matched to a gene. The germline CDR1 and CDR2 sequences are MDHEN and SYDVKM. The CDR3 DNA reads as TGTGCCAGCAGTTTTGGGGGACTAGTAAACACCGGGGAGCTGTTTTTT. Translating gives CASSFGGLVNTGELFF.

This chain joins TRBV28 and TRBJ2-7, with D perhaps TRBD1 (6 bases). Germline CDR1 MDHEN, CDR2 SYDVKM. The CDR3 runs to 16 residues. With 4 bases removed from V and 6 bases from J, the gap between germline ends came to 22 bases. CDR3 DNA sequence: TGTGCCAGCAGTTCCCCCGCGGTGGGGGCGGCCGCCGAGCAGTACTTC. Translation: CASSSPAVGAAAEQYF.

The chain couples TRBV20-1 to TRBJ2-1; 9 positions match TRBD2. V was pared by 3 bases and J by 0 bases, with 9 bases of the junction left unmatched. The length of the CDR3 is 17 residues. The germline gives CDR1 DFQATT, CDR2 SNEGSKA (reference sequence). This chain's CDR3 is CSARPGGRESSYNEQFF. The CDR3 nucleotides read TGCAGTGCTAGGCCAGGCGGGAGGGAAAGCTCCTACAATGAGCAGTTCTTC.

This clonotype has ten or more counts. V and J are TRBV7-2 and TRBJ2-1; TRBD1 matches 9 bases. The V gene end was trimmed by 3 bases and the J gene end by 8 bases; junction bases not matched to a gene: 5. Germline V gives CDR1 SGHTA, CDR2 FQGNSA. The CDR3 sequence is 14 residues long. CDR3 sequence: CASSFHRGQDEQFF. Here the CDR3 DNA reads TGTGCCAGCAGCTTCCACAGGGGGCAGGATGAGCAGTTCTTC.

DNA for the CDR3: TGTGCCAGCAGTTTAGGGCGGGAGACGACCTACGAGCAGTACTTC. It codes for CASSLGRETTYEQYF. The chain is built from TRBV12-3 or TRBV12-4 and TRBJ2-7, with TRBD2 matching 7 bases. V dropped 1 base and J dropped 2; count of bases not matched to a gene: 5. The CDR3 loop spans 15 amino acids.

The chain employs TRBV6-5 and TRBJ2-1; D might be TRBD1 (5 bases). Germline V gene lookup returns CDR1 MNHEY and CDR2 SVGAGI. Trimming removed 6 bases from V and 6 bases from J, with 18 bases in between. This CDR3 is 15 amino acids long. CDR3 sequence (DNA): TGTGCCAGCAGATTAACTACAGGATCTCCCAATGAGCAGTTCTTC. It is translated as CASRLTTGSPNEQFF.

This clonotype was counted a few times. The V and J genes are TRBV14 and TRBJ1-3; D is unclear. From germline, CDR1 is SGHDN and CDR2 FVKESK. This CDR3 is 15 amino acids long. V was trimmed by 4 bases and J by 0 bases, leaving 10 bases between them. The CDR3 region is CASSLVDSSGNTIYF. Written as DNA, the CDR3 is TGTGCCAGCAGCCTAGTGGACTCCTCTGGAAACACCATATATTTT.

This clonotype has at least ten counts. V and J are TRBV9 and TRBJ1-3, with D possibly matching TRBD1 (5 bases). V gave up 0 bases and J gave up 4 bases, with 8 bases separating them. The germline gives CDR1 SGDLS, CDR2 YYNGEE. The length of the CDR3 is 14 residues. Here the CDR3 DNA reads TGTGCCAGCAGCGTAGGGGGGAGAGGAAACACCATATATTTT. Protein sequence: CASSVGGRGNTIYF.

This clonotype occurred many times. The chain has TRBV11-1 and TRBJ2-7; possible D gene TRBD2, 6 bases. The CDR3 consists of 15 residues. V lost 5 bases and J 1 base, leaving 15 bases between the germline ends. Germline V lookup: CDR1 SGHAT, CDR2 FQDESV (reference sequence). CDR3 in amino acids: CASSRAYGGSYEQYV. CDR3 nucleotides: TGTGCCAGCAGCAGAGCCTATGGAGGGTCCTACGAGCAGTACGTC.

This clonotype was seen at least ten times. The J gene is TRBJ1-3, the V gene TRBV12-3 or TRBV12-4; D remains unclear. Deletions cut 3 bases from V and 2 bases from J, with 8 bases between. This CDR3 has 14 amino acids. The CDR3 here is CASSLTGAGNTIYF. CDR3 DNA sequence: TGTGCCAGCAGTTTGACCGGGGCTGGAAACACCATATATTTT.

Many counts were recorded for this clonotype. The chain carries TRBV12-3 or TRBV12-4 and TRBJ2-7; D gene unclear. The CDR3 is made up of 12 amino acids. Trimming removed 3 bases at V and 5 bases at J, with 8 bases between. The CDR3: CASSFGGNEQYV. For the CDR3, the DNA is TGTGCCAGCAGTTTCGGTGGGAACGAGCAGTACGTC.

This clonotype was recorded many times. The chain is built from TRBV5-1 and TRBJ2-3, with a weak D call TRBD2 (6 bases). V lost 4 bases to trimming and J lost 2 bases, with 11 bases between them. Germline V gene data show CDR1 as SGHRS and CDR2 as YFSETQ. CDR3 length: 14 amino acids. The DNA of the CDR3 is TGCGCCAGCAGCCCGGGACTTACCACAGATACGCAGTATTTT. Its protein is CASSPGLTTDTQYF.

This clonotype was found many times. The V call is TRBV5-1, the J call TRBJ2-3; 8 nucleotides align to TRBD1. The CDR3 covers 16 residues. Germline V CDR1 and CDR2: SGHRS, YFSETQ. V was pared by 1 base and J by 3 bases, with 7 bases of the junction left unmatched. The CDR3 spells CASSLRGQGRTDTQYF. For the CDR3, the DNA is TGCGCCAGCAGCTTGAGAGGACAGGGTCGAACAGATACGCAGTATTTT. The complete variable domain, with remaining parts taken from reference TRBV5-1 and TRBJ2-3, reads KAGVTQTPRYLIKTRGQQVTLSCSPISGHRSVSWYQQTPGQGLQFLFEYFSETQRNKGNFPGRFSGRQFSNSRSEMNVSTLELGDSALYLCASSLRGQGRTDTQYFGPGTRLTVL.

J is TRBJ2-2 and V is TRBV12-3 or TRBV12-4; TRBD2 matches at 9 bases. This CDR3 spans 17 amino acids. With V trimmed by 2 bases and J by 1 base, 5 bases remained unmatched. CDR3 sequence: CASSLLAGGRNTGELFF. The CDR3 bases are TGTGCCAGCAGTTTACTGGCGGGAGGGAGGAACACCGGGGAGCTGTTTTTT.

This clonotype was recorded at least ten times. The CDR3 region is CASSLITGADNEQFF. The CDR3 region has the DNA TGTGCCAGCAGCTTAATTACCGGGGCAGACAATGAGCAGTTCTTC. The gene calls are TRBV7-2 and TRBJ2-1, with D perhaps given as TRBD1 or TRBD2 (5 bases each). Germline CDR1 SGHTA, CDR2 FQGNSA. The CDR3 is 15 residues long. Trimming pared 2 bases from V and 5 bases from J, leaving 13 bases between.

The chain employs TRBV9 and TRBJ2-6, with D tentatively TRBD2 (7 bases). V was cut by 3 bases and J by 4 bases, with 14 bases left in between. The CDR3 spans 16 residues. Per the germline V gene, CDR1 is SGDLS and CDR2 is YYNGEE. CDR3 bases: TGTGCCAGCAGCGCTGAAGGGGGGGCGGGGGCCAACGTCCTGACTTTC. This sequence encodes CASSAEGGAGANVLTF.

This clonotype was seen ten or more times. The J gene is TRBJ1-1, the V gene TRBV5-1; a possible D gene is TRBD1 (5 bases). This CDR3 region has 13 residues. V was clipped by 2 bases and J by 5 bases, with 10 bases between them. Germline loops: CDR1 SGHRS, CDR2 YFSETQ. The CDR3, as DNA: TGCGCCAGCAGCTTTATAGGGGAGACTGAAGCTTTCTTT. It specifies CASSFIGETEAFF.

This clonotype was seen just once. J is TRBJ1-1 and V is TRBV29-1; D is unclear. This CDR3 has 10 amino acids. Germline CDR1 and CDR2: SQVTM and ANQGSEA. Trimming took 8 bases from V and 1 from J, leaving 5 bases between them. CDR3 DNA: TGCAGCCACCGGAACACTGAAGCTTTCTTT. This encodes CSHRNTEAFF.

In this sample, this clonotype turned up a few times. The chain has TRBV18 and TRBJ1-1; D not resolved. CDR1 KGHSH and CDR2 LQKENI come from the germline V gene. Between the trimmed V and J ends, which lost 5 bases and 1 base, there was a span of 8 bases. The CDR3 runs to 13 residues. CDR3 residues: CASSVNKNTEAFF. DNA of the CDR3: TGTGCCAGCTCAGTAAACAAGAACACTGAAGCTTTCTTT.